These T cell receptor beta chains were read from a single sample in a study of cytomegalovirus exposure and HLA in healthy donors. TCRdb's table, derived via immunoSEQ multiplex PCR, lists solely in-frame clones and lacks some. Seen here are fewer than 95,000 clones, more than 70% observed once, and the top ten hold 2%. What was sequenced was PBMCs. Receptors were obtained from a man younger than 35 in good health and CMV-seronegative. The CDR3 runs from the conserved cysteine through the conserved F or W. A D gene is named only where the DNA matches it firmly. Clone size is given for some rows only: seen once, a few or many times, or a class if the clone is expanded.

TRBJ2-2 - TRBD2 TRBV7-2 CASGPTPGLAVGELFF TGTGCCAGCGGCCCGACTCCGGGACTAGCAGTCGGGGAGCTGTTTTTT
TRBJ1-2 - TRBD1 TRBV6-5 CASSYGAGGFVGYTF TGTGCCAGCAGTTACGGGGCAGGGGGCTTCGTTGGCTACACCTTC
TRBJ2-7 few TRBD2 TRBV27 CASSLNYGGGEQYF TGTGCCAGCAGTTTAAATTACGGGGGGGGCGAGCAGTACTTC
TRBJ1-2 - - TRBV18 CASSPSSRADGYGYTF TGTGCCAGCTCACCAAGCTCCAGGGCCGACGGCTATGGCTACACCTTC
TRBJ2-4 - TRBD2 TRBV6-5 CASRRTSGGKNIQYF TGTGCCAGCAGGCGGACTAGCGGGGGGAAAAACATTCAGTACTTC
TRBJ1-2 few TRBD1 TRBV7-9 CASSIGTGTRVDYGYTF TGTGCCAGCAGCATCGGGACAGGGACCCGAGTGGACTATGGCTACACCTTC
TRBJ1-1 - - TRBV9 CASSVGGLGEAFF TGTGCCAGCAGCGTAGGAGGGTTGGGTGAAGCTTTCTTT
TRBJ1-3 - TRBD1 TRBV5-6 CASRRWTGAGNTIYF TGTGCCAGCCGAAGGTGGACAGGGGCTGGAAACACCATATATTTT
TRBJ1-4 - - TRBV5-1 CASSRDTEKLFF TGCGCCAGCAGTAGGGACACTGAAAAACTGTTTTTT
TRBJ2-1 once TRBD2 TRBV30 CAWTREGNEQFF TGTGCCTGGACAAGGGAGGGCAATGAGCAGTTCTTC
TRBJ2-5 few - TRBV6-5 CATTEDGLWTQYF TGTGCCACCACCGAAGACGGACTTTGGACCCAGTACTTC
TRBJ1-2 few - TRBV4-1 CASSQDPGTNYGYTF TGCGCCAGCAGCCAAGATCCAGGGACTAACTATGGCTACACCTTC
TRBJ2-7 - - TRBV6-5 CASSYSAGYEQYF TGTGCCAGCAGTTACTCGGCAGGATACGAGCAGTACTTC
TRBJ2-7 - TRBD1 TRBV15 CATSRSDRDYEQYF TGTGCCACCAGCAGGTCTGACAGGGACTACGAGCAGTACTTC
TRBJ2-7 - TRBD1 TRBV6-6 CASRERQGVGSYEQYF TGTGCCAGCAGGGAACGACAGGGGGTCGGGTCCTACGAGCAGTACTTC
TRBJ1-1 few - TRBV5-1 CASSSSAGADTEAFF TGCGCCAGCAGCAGCTCAGCGGGGGCGGACACTGAAGCTTTCTTT
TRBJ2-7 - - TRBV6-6 CASRPGLNYEQYF TGTGCCAGCAGGCCTGGACTGAACTACGAGCAGTACTTC
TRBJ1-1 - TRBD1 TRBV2 CASSTQGQGWAEAFF TGTGCCAGCAGTACCCAGGGACAGGGGTGGGCTGAAGCTTTCTTT
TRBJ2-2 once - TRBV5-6 CASSLVQGLAGELFF TGTGCCAGCAGCTTGGTTCAGGGTCTTGCCGGGGAGCTGTTTTTT
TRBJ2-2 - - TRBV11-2 CASSFPGTGELFF TGTGCCAGCAGCTTTCCCGGGACCGGGGAGCTGTTTTTT
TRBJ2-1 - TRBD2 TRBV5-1 CASSRLAGGTHEQFF TGCGCCAGCAGTCGACTAGCGGGGGGGACCCATGAGCAGTTCTTC
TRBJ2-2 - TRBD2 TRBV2 CASPRGTSGGAIDTGELFF TGTGCCAGCCCCAGGGGTACTAGCGGGGGGGCCATCGACACCGGGGAGCTGTTTTTT
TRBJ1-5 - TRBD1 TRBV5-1 CASSLAPGQDQPQHF TGCGCCAGCAGCTTGGCACCGGGACAGGACCAGCCCCAGCATTTT
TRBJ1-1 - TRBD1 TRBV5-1 CASSEGQGNTEAFF TGCGCCAGCAGCGAAGGACAGGGGAACACTGAAGCTTTCTTT
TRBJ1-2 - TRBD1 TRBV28 CASSSAAGQGAGGGYTF TGTGCCAGCAGTTCGGCCGCCGGACAGGGGGCGGGAGGCGGCTACACCTTC
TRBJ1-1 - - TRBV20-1 CSASRLSEAFF TGCAGTGCTAGTCGGTTATCTGAAGCTTTCTTT
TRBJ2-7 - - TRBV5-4 CASSLRGTYEQYF TGTGCCAGCAGCTTACGGGGGACCTACGAGCAGTACTTC
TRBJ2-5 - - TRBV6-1 CASSDPGGEETQYF TGTGCCAGCAGTGACCCGGGTGGGGAGGAGACCCAGTACTTC
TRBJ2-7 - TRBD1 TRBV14 CASSRQGGRYEQYF TGTGCCAGCAGCCGACAGGGGGGTAGGTACGAGCAGTACTTC
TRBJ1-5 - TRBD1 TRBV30 CAWSDRGRGNQPQHF TGTGCCTGGAGTGACAGGGGGCGAGGCAATCAGCCCCAGCATTTT
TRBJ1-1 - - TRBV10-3 CAIKTGSMNTEAFF TGTGCCATCAAAACAGGAAGCATGAACACTGAAGCTTTCTTT
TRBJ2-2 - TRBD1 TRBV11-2 CASSLALNRGGGELFF TGTGCCAGCAGCTTAGCCCTTAACAGGGGCGGCGGGGAGCTGTTTTTT
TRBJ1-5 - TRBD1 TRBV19 CASKETGLKNQPQHF TGTGCCAGTAAGGAGACAGGGCTAAAGAATCAGCCCCAGCATTTT
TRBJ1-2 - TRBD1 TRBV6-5 CASSYDFGQGGGYTF TGTGCCAGCAGTTACGACTTCGGACAGGGCGGTGGCTACACCTTC